The 2 T cell receptor beta chains below were found in one sample sequenced in a study of cytotoxic CD8 clonotypes in ibrutinib-treated CLL. Some clones are missing from TCRdb's copy, which holds only in-frame ones; the method was immunoSEQ multiplex PCR. The data show approximately 100,000 clones, approximately 58% seen once. Specimen: PBMCs, collected after 24 months of ibrutinib treatment. The source of these receptors is a human donor with chronic lymphocytic leukemia.

The gene calls are TRBV10-3 and TRBJ2-7, with 8 bases aligning to TRBD1. V dropped 4 bases and J dropped 1; count of bases not matched to a gene: 3. The germline CDR1 and CDR2 sequences are ENHRY and SYGVKD. CDR3 length equals 14 residues. The CDR3 is CAISVGDRSYEQYF. The CDR3 DNA sequence: TGTGCCATCAGTGTGGGGGACAGGTCCTACGAGCAGTACTTC.

The chain has TRBV7-9 and TRBJ2-7; no firm D call. The CDR3 spans 16 residues. CDR1 and CDR2 (germline): SEHNR, FQNEAQ (reference sequence). Trimming took 7 bases from V and 1 from J, leaving 20 bases between them. The CDR3 here is CASTLSPGLGSYEQYF. The CDR3 coding sequence is TGTGCCAGCACCCTTAGCCCAGGATTGGGGTCCTACGAGCAGTACTTC.